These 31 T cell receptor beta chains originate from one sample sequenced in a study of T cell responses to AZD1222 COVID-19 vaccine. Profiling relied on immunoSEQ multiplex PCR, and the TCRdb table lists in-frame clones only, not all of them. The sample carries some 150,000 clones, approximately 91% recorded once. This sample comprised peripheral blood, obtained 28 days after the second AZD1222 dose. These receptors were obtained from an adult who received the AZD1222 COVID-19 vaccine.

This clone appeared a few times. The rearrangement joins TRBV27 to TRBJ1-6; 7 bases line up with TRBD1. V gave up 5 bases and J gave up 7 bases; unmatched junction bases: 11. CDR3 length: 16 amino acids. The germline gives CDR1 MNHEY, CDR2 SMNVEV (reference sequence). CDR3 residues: CASSLTGDPRNSPLHF. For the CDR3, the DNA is TGTGCCAGCAGTCTAACAGGGGATCCGCGGAATTCACCCCTCCACTTT.

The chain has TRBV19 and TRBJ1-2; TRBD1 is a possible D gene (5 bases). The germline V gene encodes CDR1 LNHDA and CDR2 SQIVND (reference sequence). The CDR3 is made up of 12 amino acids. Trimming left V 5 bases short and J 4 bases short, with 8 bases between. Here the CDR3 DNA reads TGTGCCAGTAGTCCGAGGGGCTATGGCTACACCTTC. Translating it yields CASSPRGYGYTF. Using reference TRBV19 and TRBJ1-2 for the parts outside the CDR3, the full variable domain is DGGITQSPKYLFRKEGQNVTLSCEQNLNHDAMYWYRQDPGQGLRLIYYSQIVNDFQKGDIAEGYSVSREKKESFPLTVTSAQKNPTAFYLCASSPRGYGYTFGSGTRLTVV.

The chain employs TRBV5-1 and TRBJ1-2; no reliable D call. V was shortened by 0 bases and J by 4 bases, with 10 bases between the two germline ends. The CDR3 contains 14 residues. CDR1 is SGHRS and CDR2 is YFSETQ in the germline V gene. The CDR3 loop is CASSLAFGAYGYTF. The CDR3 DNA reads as TGCGCCAGCAGCTTGGCCTTTGGAGCCTATGGCTACACCTTC.

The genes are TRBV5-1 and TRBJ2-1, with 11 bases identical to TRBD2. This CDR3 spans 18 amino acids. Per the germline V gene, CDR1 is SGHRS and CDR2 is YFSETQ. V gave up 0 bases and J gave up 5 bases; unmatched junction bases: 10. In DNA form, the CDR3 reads TGCGCCAGCAGCTTGGCCGGGTCAGGGACTAGCGGACACAATGAGCAGTTCTTC. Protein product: CASSLAGSGTSGHNEQFF.

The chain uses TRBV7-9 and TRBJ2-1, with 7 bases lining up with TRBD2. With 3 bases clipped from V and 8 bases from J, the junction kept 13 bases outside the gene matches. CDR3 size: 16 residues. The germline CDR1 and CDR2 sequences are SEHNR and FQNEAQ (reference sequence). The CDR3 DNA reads TGTGCCAGCAGCTTGGGGCGAGGCGGGAGAGTCCATGAGCAGTTCTTC. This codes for CASSLGRGGRVHEQFF.

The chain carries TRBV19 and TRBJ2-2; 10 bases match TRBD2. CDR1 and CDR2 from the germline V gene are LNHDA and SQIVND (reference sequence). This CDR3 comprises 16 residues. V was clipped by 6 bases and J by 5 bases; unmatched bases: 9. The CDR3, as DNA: TGTGCCAGTAGGGGCCCGCTAGCGGGAGTAACCGGGGAGCTGTTTTTT. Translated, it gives CASRGPLAGVTGELFF.

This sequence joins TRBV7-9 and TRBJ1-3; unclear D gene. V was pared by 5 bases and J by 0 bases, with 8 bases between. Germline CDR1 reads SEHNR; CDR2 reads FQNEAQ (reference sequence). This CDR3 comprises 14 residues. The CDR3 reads CASSGKSSGNTIYF. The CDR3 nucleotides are TGTGCCAGCAGCGGAAAGAGCTCTGGAAACACCATATATTTT.

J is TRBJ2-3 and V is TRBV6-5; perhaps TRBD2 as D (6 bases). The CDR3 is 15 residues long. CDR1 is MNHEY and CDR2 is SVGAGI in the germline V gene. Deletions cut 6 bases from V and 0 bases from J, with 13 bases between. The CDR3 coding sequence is TGTGCCAGCAGCTGGACTACTGGGAGCACAGATACGCAGTATTTT. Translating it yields CASSWTTGSTDTQYF.

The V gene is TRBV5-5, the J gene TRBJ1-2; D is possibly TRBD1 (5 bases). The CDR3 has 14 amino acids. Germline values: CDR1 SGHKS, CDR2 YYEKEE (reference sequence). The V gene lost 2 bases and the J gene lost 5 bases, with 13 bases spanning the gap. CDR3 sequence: CASSLHRLSYGYTF. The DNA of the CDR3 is TGTGCCAGCAGCTTACACAGGCTTTCTTATGGCTACACCTTC.

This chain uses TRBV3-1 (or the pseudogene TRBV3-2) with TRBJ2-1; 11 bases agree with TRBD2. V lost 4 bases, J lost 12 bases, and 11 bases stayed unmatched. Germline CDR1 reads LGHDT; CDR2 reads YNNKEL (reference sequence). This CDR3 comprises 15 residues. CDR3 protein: CASSPGTSGNPRQFF. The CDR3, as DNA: TGTGCCAGCAGCCCAGGGACTAGCGGAAATCCGCGGCAGTTCTTC.

The CDR3 sequence is CASRTGVSYEQYF. The DNA for the CDR3 is TGTGCCAGCAGGACGGGGGTCTCCTACGAGCAGTACTTC. The gene calls are TRBV2 and TRBJ2-7; weak D call: TRBD2 (6 bases). The CDR3 loop spans 13 amino acids. Per the germline V gene, CDR1 is SNHLY and CDR2 is FYNNEI. Deletions cut 6 bases from V and 0 bases from J, with 9 bases between.

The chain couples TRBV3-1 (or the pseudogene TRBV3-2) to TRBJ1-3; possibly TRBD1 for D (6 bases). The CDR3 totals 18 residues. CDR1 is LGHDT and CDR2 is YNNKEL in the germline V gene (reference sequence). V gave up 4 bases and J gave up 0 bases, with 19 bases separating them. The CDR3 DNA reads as TGTGCCAGCAGCCCCCGCGCAGGGGCGAAGAGCTCTGGAAACACCATATATTTT. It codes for CASSPRAGAKSSGNTIYF.

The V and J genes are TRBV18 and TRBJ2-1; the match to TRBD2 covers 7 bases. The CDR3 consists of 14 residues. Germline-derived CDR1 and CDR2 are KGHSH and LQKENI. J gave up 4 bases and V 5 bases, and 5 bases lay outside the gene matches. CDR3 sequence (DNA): TGTGCCAGCTCATTTCGGGGGGAATACAATGAGCAGTTCTTC. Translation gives CASSFRGEYNEQFF.

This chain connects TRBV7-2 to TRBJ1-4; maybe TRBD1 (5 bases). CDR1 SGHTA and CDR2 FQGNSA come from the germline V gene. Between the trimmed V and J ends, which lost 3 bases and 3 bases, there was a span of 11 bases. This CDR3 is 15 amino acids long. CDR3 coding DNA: TGTGCCAGCAGCTTGAGGGGCCGGGCTAATGAAAAACTGTTTTTT. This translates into CASSLRGRANEKLFF.

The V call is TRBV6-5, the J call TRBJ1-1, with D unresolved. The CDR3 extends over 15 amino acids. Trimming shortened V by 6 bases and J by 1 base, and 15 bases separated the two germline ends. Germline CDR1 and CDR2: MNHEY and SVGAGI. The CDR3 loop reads CASRQLRLPNTEAFF. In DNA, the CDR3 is TGTGCCAGCAGGCAATTGAGACTTCCGAACACTGAAGCTTTCTTT.

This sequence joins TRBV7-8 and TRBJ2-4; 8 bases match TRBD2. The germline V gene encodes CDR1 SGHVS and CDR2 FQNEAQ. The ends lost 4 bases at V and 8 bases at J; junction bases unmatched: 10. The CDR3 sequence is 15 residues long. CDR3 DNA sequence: TGTGCCAGCAGCTCTTGGACTAGCAGAGGGGACATTCAGTACTTC. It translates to CASSSWTSRGDIQYF. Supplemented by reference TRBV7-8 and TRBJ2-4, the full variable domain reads GAGVSQSPRYKVAKRGQDVALRCDPISGHVSLFWYQQALGQGPEFLTYFQNEAQLDKSGLPSDRFFAERPEGSVSTLKIQRTQQEDSAVYLCASSSWTSRGDIQYFGAGTRLSVL.

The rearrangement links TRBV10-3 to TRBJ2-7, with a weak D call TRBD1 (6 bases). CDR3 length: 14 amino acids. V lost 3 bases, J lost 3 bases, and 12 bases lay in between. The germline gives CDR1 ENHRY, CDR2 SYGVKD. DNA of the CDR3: TGTGCCATCAGTGAAGCCAGGGGAGACTACGAGCAGTACTTC. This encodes CAISEARGDYEQYF.

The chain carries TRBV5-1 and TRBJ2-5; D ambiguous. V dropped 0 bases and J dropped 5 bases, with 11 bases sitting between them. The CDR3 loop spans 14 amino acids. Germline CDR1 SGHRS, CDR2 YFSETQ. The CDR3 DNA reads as TGCGCCAGCAGCTTGGCGGCAGATTGGGAGACCCAGTACTTC. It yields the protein CASSLAADWETQYF. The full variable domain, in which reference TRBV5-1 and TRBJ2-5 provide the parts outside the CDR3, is KAGVTQTPRYLIKTRGQQVTLSCSPISGHRSVSWYQQTPGQGLQFLFEYFSETQRNKGNFPGRFSGRQFSNSRSEMNVSTLELGDSALYLCASSLAADWETQYFGPGTRLLVL.

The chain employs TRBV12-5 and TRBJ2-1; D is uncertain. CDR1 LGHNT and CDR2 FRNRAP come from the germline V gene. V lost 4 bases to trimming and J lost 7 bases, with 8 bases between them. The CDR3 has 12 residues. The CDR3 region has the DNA TGTGCTAGTGGTTCCCCCGCAAATGAGCAGTTCTTC. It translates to CASGSPANEQFF.

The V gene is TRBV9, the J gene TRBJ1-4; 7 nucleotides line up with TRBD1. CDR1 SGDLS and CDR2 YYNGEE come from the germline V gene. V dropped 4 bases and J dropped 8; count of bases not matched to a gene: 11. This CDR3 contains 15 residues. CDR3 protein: CASSLQTGLREKLFF. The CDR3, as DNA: TGTGCCAGCAGCCTCCAGACAGGGCTGAGGGAAAAACTGTTTTTT.

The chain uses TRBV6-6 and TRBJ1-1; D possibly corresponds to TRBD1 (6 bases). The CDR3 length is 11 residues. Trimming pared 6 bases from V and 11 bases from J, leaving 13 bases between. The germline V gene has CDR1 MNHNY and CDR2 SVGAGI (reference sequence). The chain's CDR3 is CASSPQGAAFF. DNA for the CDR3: TGTGCCAGCAGCCCACAGGGCGCGGCTTTCTTT.

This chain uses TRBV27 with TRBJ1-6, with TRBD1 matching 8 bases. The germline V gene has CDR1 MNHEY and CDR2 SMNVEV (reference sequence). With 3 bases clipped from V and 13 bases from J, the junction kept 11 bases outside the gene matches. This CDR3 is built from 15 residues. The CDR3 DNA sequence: TGTGCCAGCAGTTTGGGACAGGACGATCATTTCCCCCTCCACTTT. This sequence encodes CASSLGQDDHFPLHF.

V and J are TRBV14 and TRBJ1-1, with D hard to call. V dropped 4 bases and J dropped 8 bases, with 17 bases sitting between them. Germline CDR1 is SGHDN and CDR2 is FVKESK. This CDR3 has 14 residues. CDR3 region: CASSLMDGLIEAFF. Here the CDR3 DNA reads TGTGCCAGCAGCCTGATGGACGGACTCATCGAAGCTTTCTTT. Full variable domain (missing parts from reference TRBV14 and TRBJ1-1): EAGVTQFPSHSVIEKGQTVTLRCDPISGHDNLYWYRRVMGKEIKFLLHFVKESKQDESGMPNNRFLAERTGGTYSTLKVQPAELEDSGVYFCASSLMDGLIEAFFGQGTRLTVV.

Here the CDR3 DNA reads TGCGCCAGCAGCTCCACAGGGGGCGGAACCGGGGAGCTGTTTTTT. Translated: CASSSTGGGTGELFF. V is TRBV5-1 and J is TRBJ2-2; 9 positions match TRBD1. Per germline, CDR1 SGHRS and CDR2 YFSETQ. V shed 3 bases, J shed 5 bases, and the junction held 5 bases outside the gene matches. The CDR3 runs to 15 residues.

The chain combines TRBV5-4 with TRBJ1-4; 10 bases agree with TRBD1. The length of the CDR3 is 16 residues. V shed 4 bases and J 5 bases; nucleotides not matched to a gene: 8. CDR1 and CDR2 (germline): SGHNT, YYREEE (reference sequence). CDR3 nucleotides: TGTGCCAGCAGCCGCCGACAGGGGGCGCTCAATGAAAAACTGTTTTTT. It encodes CASSRRQGALNEKLFF.

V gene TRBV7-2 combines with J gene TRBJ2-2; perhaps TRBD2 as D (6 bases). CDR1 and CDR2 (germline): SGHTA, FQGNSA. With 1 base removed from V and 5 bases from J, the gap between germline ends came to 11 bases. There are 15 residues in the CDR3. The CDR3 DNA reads TGTGCCAGCAGCTTAGGGGGAGGCCTAACCGGGGAGCTGTTTTTT. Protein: CASSLGGGLTGELFF.

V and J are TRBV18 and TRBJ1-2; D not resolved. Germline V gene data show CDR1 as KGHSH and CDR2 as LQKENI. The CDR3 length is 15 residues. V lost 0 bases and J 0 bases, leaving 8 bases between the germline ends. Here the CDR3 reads CASSPPSGSNYGYTF. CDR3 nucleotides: TGTGCCAGCTCACCACCGAGCGGATCTAACTATGGCTACACCTTC. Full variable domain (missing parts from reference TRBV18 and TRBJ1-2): NAGVMQNPRHLVRRRGQEARLRCSPMKGHSHVYWYRQLPEEGLKFMVYLQKENIIDESGMPKERFSAEFPKEGPSILRIQQVVRGDSAAYFCASSPPSGSNYGYTFGSGTRLTVV.

The CDR3 bases are TGCGCCAGCAGCCAAATTGGGACCGCTGGCGCACCCCTCCACTTT. Translation gives CASSQIGTAGAPLHF. This sequence joins TRBV4-1 and TRBJ1-6, with D perhaps matching TRBD1 (5 bases). Germline V gene data show CDR1 as MGHRA and CDR2 as YSYEKL. V shed 2 bases and J shed 11 bases, with 16 bases lying between them. The CDR3 sequence is 15 residues long.

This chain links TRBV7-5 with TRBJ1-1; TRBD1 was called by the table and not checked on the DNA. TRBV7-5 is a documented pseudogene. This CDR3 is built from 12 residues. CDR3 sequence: CVSEGVGTEAFF. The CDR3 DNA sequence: TGTGTCAGCGAGGGGGTTGGCACTGAAGCTTTCTTT.

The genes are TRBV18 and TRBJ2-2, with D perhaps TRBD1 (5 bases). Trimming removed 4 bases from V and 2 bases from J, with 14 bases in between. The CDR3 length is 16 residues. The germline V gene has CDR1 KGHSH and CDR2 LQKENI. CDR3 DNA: TGTGCCAGCTCACGAAGGAGAGACAGCAACACCGGGGAGCTGTTTTTT. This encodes CASSRRRDSNTGELFF.

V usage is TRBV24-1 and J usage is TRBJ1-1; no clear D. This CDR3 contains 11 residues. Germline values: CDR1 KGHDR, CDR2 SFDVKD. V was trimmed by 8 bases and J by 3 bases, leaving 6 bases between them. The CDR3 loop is CATKPHTEAFF. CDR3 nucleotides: TGTGCCACCAAACCTCACACTGAAGCTTTCTTT.